This T cell receptor (beta chain) was recorded in a study of blood T cells in healthy people across ages. A second PCR, run for about 7 to 11 cycles, used a sample-barcoded 5' primer plus a J-beta primer mix. TCRdb passed the 5' RACE reads through MiXCR, listing each CDR3 protein once. Altogether about 1.4 million distinct CDR3 sequences are present, approximately 60% being singletons, with the ten largest covering 6.7%. The CDR3 contains 15 residues. The V and J ends lost 5 bases and 5 bases respectively, with 18 bases between them. Germline loops: CDR1 SEHNR, CDR2 FQNEAQ (reference sequence). This clonotype has just a few counts.

Material: blood. This rearrangement joins TRBV7-9 to TRBJ1-1; possibly TRBD1 for D (5 bases). The receptor was derived from a man aged 18 to 30 in good health. The CDR3 DNA is TGTGCCAGCAGCCCACCGTCTGGAGGGGTGACTGAAGCTTTCTTT. This gives the protein CASSPPSGGVTEAFF. The whole variable domain, remainder taken from reference TRBV7-9 and TRBJ1-1, is DTGVSQNPRHKITKRGQNVTFRCDPISEHNRLYWYRQTLGQGPEFLTYFQNEAQLEKSRLLSDRFSAERPKGSFSTLEIQRTEQGDSAMYLCASSPPSGGVTEAFFGQGTRLTVV.